A single sample gave rise to the 19 T cell receptor beta chains below, sequenced in a study of shared clonotypes between healthy human individuals. Clones were read by immunoSEQ multiplex PCR, and TCRdb kept only the in-frame ones, dropping some. The profile shows 2 million or so clones, about 94% of them singletons. Terminally differentiated effector memory CD45RA+ cells were excluded from the naive CD8 cells, which were CD45RO-negative and positively selected for CCR7. What was sequenced was naive CD8+ T cells sorted from blood. The receptors stem from a man in his late teens or twenties in good health.

The rearrangement uses TRBV5-6 and TRBJ1-4, with D unclear. The germline gives CDR1 SGHDT, CDR2 YYEEEE. The CDR3 runs 14 residues. The V end was cut by 4 bases, the J end by 5 bases, with 12 bases between. Here the CDR3 reads CASSHGSQNEKLFF. CDR3 DNA: TGTGCCAGCAGCCACGGGTCCCAAAATGAAAAACTGTTTTTT.

The chain carries TRBV19 and TRBJ2-7, with D hard to call. The ends were cut back, 3 bases at V and 3 bases at J, with 15 bases in the middle. CDR3 size: 15 residues. Germline assignment: CDR1 LNHDA and CDR2 SQIVND (reference sequence). The CDR3 sequence: CASSMTSTQGYEQYF. CDR3 bases: TGTGCCAGTAGTATGACCAGCACCCAAGGCTACGAGCAGTACTTC.

About this clone: This CDR3 is also generated by other DNA sequences in the sample. Here the CDR3 reads CASSWTHGYTF. CDR3 in DNA: TGTGCCAGCAGCTGGACACATGGCTACACCTTC. The chain is built from TRBV11-2 and TRBJ1-2, with D possibly matching TRBD1 (5 bases). Trimming stripped 4 bases from V and 6 bases from J, with 6 bases between. Germline-derived CDR1 and CDR2 are SGHAT and FQNNGV. The CDR3 sequence is 11 residues long.

This chain joins TRBV10-2 and TRBJ2-1, with D possibly TRBD2 on 6 matching bases. The V end was cut by 5 bases, the J end by 3 bases, with 17 bases between. Per germline, CDR1 WSHSY and CDR2 SAAADI. The CDR3 sequence is 16 residues long. In nucleotides, the CDR3 is TGCGCCAGCAGTAACCAGGACTATTCCTTCTACAATGAGCAGTTCTTC. Its protein is CASSNQDYSFYNEQFF.

V gene TRBV7-9 combines with J gene TRBJ2-5; D is uncertain. Germline values: CDR1 SEHNR, CDR2 FQNEAQ (reference sequence). The CDR3 spans 14 residues. With 5 bases removed from V and 2 bases from J, the gap between germline ends came to 12 bases. CDR3 residues: CASSVLGGQETQYF. The CDR3 nucleotides read TGTGCCAGCAGCGTTCTAGGTGGGCAAGAGACCCAGTACTTC.

The sample holds one count of this clone. V is TRBV28 and J is TRBJ2-5; unclear D gene. Per the germline V gene, CDR1 is MDHEN and CDR2 is SYDVKM. The length of the CDR3 is 14 residues. V lost 2 bases, J lost 9 bases, and 16 bases lay in between. The CDR3 sequence is CASSLAESRVAQYF. The CDR3 nucleotides are TGTGCCAGCAGTTTAGCCGAAAGTCGGGTCGCCCAGTACTTC.

The chain uses TRBV5-6 and TRBJ2-3; D is uncertain. V dropped 4 bases and J dropped 1 base, with 13 bases sitting between them. The germline CDR1 and CDR2 sequences are SGHDT and YYEEEE. The CDR3 runs to 15 residues. CDR3 in amino acids: CASSGGDSRTDTQYF. The CDR3 nucleotides read TGTGCCAGCAGCGGTGGGGATAGTCGCACAGATACGCAGTATTTT. Full variable domain (rest looked up from reference TRBV5-6 and TRBJ2-3): DAGVTQSPTHLIKTRGQQVTLRCSPKSGHDTVSWYQQALGQGPQFIFQYYEEEERQRGNFPDRFSGHQFPNYSSELNVNALLLGDSALYLCASSGGDSRTDTQYFGPGTRLTVL.

CDR3 amino acids: CASSSGTSGGDEQFF. The CDR3 DNA is TGTGCCAGCAGCTCCGGGACTAGCGGGGGGGATGAGCAGTTCTTC. The chain recombines TRBV6-5 with TRBJ2-1; 16 bases match TRBD2. The CDR3 is 15 amino acids. The ends lost 6 bases at V and 8 bases at J; junction bases unmatched: 4. Germline-derived CDR1 and CDR2 are MNHEY and SVGAGI.

This rearrangement joins TRBV9 to TRBJ2-3; D gene unclear. The germline CDR1 and CDR2 sequences are SGDLS and YYNGEE. This CDR3 region has 14 residues. V was trimmed by 0 bases and J by 4 bases, leaving 9 bases between them. The CDR3 region is CASSVDPAADTQYF. DNA for the CDR3: TGTGCCAGCAGCGTAGACCCAGCCGCAGATACGCAGTATTTT.

The chain employs TRBV11-1 and TRBJ2-1; TRBD1 or TRBD2 may be the D gene (5 bases each). CDR3 length: 12 amino acids. Trimming left V 4 bases short and J 10 bases short, with 11 bases between. The germline CDR1 and CDR2 sequences are SGHAT and FQDESV (reference sequence). The CDR3 reads CASSSAGSEQFF. CDR3 sequence (DNA): TGTGCCAGCAGCTCAGCAGGGAGCGAGCAGTTCTTC.

This chain joins TRBV7-2 and TRBJ1-1; 7 positions agree with TRBD1. The V gene's germline CDR1 is SGHTA and CDR2 FQGNSA. The ends lost 2 bases at V and 11 bases at J; junction bases unmatched: 5. The CDR3 sequence is 12 residues long. The CDR3 reads CASSLFDRVAFF. CDR3 sequence (DNA): TGTGCCAGCAGCTTATTCGACAGGGTTGCTTTCTTT.

The chain couples TRBV30 to TRBJ2-7; unclear D gene. CDR1 and CDR2 (germline): GTSNPN, SVGIG (reference sequence). This CDR3 is built from 14 residues. V was cut by 0 bases and J by 5 bases, with 14 bases left in between. CDR3 protein: CAWSVAPRYDEQYF. The CDR3 DNA reads TGTGCCTGGAGTGTGGCCCCACGATACGACGAGCAGTACTTC.

This clone showed up just once. V gene TRBV6-5 combines with J gene TRBJ1-2, with TRBD1 as a possible D gene (6 bases). V was cut by 8 bases and J by 4 bases, with 14 bases left in between. This CDR3 has 13 amino acids. The V gene's germline CDR1 is MNHEY and CDR2 SVGAGI. CDR3 sequence: CASGSTGFYGYTF. The CDR3 DNA is TGTGCCAGCGGGTCTACAGGGTTCTATGGCTACACCTTC.

The chain combines TRBV5-1 with TRBJ1-2; 7 positions match TRBD1. The CDR3 is 16 amino acids. Trimming at V came to 3 bases and at J to 4 bases, leaving 12 bases not matched to a gene. Per the germline V gene, CDR1 is SGHRS and CDR2 is YFSETQ. CDR3 loop: CASSSPGNRGIYGYTF. Here the CDR3 DNA reads TGCGCCAGCAGCTCCCCCGGGAACAGGGGCATCTATGGCTACACCTTC.

V is TRBV9 and J is TRBJ2-1, with 7 nucleotides matching TRBD1. This CDR3 region has 15 residues. CDR1 SGDLS and CDR2 YYNGEE come from the germline V gene. J gave up 7 bases and V 3 bases, and 10 bases lay outside the gene matches. CDR3 bases: TGTGCCAGCAGCGAAACAGGGGATGGGTGGAATGAGCAGTTCTTC. Protein sequence: CASSETGDGWNEQFF.

This chain links TRBV28 with TRBJ2-3; D unclear. V was pared by 3 bases and J by 2 bases, with 12 bases between. The V gene's germline CDR1 is MDHEN and CDR2 SYDVKM. This CDR3 has 15 amino acids. CDR3 in DNA: TGTGCCAGCAGTTTCGGGCAGTTTAACACAGATACGCAGTATTTT. This sequence encodes CASSFGQFNTDTQYF. The full variable domain, its missing parts supplied by reference TRBV28 and TRBJ2-3, is DVKVTQSSRYLVKRTGEKVFLECVQDMDHENMFWYRQDPGLGLRLIYFSYDVKMKEKGDIPEGYSVSREKKERFSLILESASTNQTSMYLCASSFGQFNTDTQYFGPGTRLTVL.

V gene TRBV2 combines with J gene TRBJ1-3, with D perhaps TRBD1 (5 bases). The CDR3 runs to 16 residues. V was pared by 6 bases and J by 0 bases, with 15 bases between. CDR1 SNHLY and CDR2 FYNNEI come from the germline V gene. The CDR3 DNA reads as TGTGCCAGCAGCCCGAAGGTGGGACCCTCTGGAAACACCATATATTTT. Translating it yields CASSPKVGPSGNTIYF.

The chain is built from TRBV4-1 and TRBJ2-5; 11 bases map to TRBD1. The J segment lost 5 bases and the V segment lost 5 bases, leaving 7 bases of the junction unmatched. Germline lookup yields CDR1 MGHRA and CDR2 YSYEKL. This CDR3 comprises 15 residues. CDR3 loop: CASSLRTGGLETQYF. The CDR3 DNA sequence: TGCGCCAGCAGCTTACGGACAGGGGGCCTGGAGACCCAGTACTTC.

In this sample, this clone turned up once. The chain couples TRBV27 to TRBJ1-5; maybe TRBD1 (5 bases). V lost 5 bases and J 3 bases, leaving 11 bases between the germline ends. Germline values: CDR1 MNHEY, CDR2 SMNVEV (reference sequence). The CDR3 has 14 amino acids. The CDR3 spells CASSMTDSNQPQHF. CDR3 DNA sequence: TGTGCCAGCAGTATGACAGACTCCAATCAGCCCCAGCATTTT.